A single sample is the source of the 29 T cell receptor beta chains below, sequenced in a study of T cell repertoires in cytomegalovirus infection. From the reads, TCRdb called clonotypes with MiXCR, one entry per CDR3 protein. The data hold roughly 230,000 distinct CDR3 sequences, with 20% to 25% observed a single time. Input material: CD8+ T cells from PBMCs. Source of these receptors: a human donor in good health (CMV status not recorded). Some clones in this sample may be carry-over from other donors' samples.

This clonotype was recorded many times. The rearrangement links TRBV12-3 or TRBV12-4 to TRBJ1-4, with D possibly matching TRBD1 (5 bases). The V end lost 5 bases, the J end lost 7 bases, and 14 bases lay between the germline ends. The CDR3 has 14 amino acids. The CDR3 is CASSPGDGSEKLFF. The CDR3 DNA follows: TGTGCCAGCAGTCCGGGGGACGGGAGTGAAAAACTGTTTTTT.

The gene calls are TRBV7-8 and TRBJ1-1; no clear D. V was cut by 5 bases and J by 3 bases, with 10 bases left in between. Germline lookup yields CDR1 SGHVS and CDR2 FQNEAQ. This CDR3 region has 13 residues. The CDR3 here is CASSDSSYTEAFF. Here the CDR3 DNA reads TGTGCCAGCAGCGACTCAAGTTACACTGAAGCTTTCTTT.

Ten or more counts support this clonotype. V is TRBV7-9 and J is TRBJ2-2; D uncertain. Germline V gene data show CDR1 as SEHNR and CDR2 as FQNEAQ (reference sequence). Trimming removed 1 base from V and 4 bases from J, with 7 bases in between. The CDR3 covers 14 residues. In DNA, the CDR3 is TGTGCCAGCAGCTTAGTGGCCACCACCGGGGAGCTGTTTTTT. Its translation: CASSLVATTGELFF.

This rearrangement joins TRBV27 to TRBJ2-7; 7 nucleotides agree with TRBD1. Unmatched junction bases numbered 10, after V lost 4 bases and J lost 7 bases. This CDR3 region has 14 residues. Germline CDR1 and CDR2: MNHEY and SMNVEV (reference sequence). The CDR3 DNA reads TGTGCCAGCAGTTCGCTAACAGGGGCGGCGGAGCAGTACTTC. This codes for CASSSLTGAAEQYF.

This clonotype was seen ten or more times. CDR3 in amino acids: CASRTEGRFYEQYF. The CDR3 DNA reads as TGTGCCAGTAGGACAGAGGGAAGGTTCTACGAGCAGTACTTC. J is TRBJ2-7 and V is TRBV7-2, with D maybe TRBD1 (6 bases). Per germline, CDR1 SGHTA and CDR2 FQGNSA. Trimming removed 9 bases at V and 3 bases at J, with 18 bases between. This CDR3 contains 14 residues.

The gene calls are TRBV7-9 and TRBJ1-6; D is unclear. The germline CDR1 and CDR2 sequences are SEHNR and FQNEAQ (reference sequence). The CDR3 covers 15 residues. V dropped 5 bases and J dropped 7 bases, with 15 bases sitting between them. CDR3 in DNA: TGTGCCAGCAGCAGCCCGACCGGTGGGAATTCACCCCTCCACTTT. This translates into CASSSPTGGNSPLHF.

This clonotype was seen only a few times. This chain links TRBV6-2 or TRBV6-3 with TRBJ2-3; 12 bases are a match to TRBD2. Germline loops: CDR1 MNHEY, CDR2 SVGEGT. The J segment lost 3 bases and the V segment lost 0 bases, leaving 1 base of the junction unmatched. The CDR3 consists of 16 residues. The CDR3 DNA follows: TGTGCCAGCAGTTACTCGACTAGCGGGGGAACAGATACGCAGTATTTT. This codes for CASSYSTSGGTDTQYF.

The chain uses TRBV28 and TRBJ2-2; D not resolved. The CDR3 contains 16 residues. V dropped 5 bases and J dropped 2 bases, with 15 bases sitting between them. Germline CDR1 MDHEN, CDR2 SYDVKM. The CDR3 DNA reads as TGTGCCAGCAGTCCCCCGCCTGGGGTCAACACCGGGGAGCTGTTTTTT. It translates to CASSPPPGVNTGELFF.

V and J are TRBV18 and TRBJ2-2, with D hard to call. Germline CDR1 reads KGHSH; CDR2 reads LQKENI. The CDR3 consists of 14 residues. V lost 8 bases to trimming and J lost 2 bases, with 12 bases between them. The CDR3 DNA reads TGTGCCAGCCACCGAGAGATCAACACCGGGGAGCTGTTTTTT. It codes for CASHREINTGELFF.

This rearrangement joins TRBV15 to TRBJ1-2, with TRBD1 as a possible D gene (5 bases). The CDR3 consists of 14 residues. The V gene lost 4 bases and the J gene lost 2 bases, with 11 bases spanning the gap. Per germline, CDR1 LNHNV and CDR2 YYDKDF (reference sequence). The CDR3 nucleotides read TGTGCCACCAGCACCCGAGCAGGGAACTATGGCTACACCTTC. It specifies CATSTRAGNYGYTF.

The chain uses TRBV29-1 and TRBJ1-2; 10 positions agree with TRBD1. With V trimmed by 5 bases and J by 8 bases, 8 bases remained unmatched. Looked up from germline, CDR1 is SQVTM and CDR2 is ANQGSEA. The CDR3 is made up of 13 amino acids. The CDR3 protein is CSVTGTGEKGYTF. Written as DNA, the CDR3 is TGCAGCGTTACCGGGACAGGGGAAAAAGGCTACACCTTC.

The J gene is TRBJ2-5, the V gene TRBV12-3 or TRBV12-4; 7 nucleotides agree with TRBD2. The ends lost 4 bases at V and 5 bases at J; junction bases unmatched: 4. The CDR3 loop spans 13 amino acids. CDR3 coding DNA: TGTGCCAGCAGTTGGACTAGGGCGGAGACCCAGTACTTC. Translation gives CASSWTRAETQYF.

This clonotype was counted between two and nine times. This sequence joins TRBV23-1 and TRBJ1-2; D gene ambiguous. Being an ORF, TRBV23-1 has a function that is uncertain. Trimming cost V 7 bases and J 3 bases, with 15 bases left between them. CDR3 length: 14 residues. CDR3 residues: CASTHNLVYYGYTF. The CDR3, as DNA: TGCGCCAGCACCCACAACCTAGTTTACTATGGCTACACCTTC.

This clonotype was picked up a small number of times. This rearrangement joins TRBV12-3 or TRBV12-4 to TRBJ1-1; no firm D call. Trimming pared 1 base from V and 8 bases from J, leaving 11 bases between. This CDR3 spans 13 amino acids. CDR3 residues: CASSLGKGREAFF. CDR3 nucleotides: TGTGCCAGCAGTTTAGGCAAAGGAAGAGAAGCTTTCTTT.

The table lists this clonotype with a few counts. This chain joins TRBV20-1 and TRBJ2-7; D perhaps matches TRBD2 (7 bases). The CDR3 is 14 amino acids. In germline, CDR1 is DFQATT, CDR2 SNEGSKA (reference sequence). Trimming cost V 0 bases and J 2 bases, with 11 bases left between them. CDR3: CSARDLGGPYEQYF. Written as DNA, the CDR3 is TGCAGTGCTAGAGATCTCGGGGGGCCCTACGAGCAGTACTTC.

CDR3 in DNA: TGTGCCAGTAGTCTGGGGTATCGTCAGCCCCAGCATTTT. Translation: CASSLGYRQPQHF. The chain has TRBV19 and TRBJ1-5; no firm D call. CDR1 is LNHDA, CDR2 SQIVND, per germline (reference sequence). The ends were cut back, 5 bases at V and 6 bases at J, with 11 bases in the middle. This CDR3 spans 13 amino acids.

This clonotype was counted a few times. The chain joins TRBV6-6 to TRBJ1-1; 9 bases fit TRBD1. With V trimmed by 7 bases and J by 5 bases, 8 bases remained unmatched. This CDR3 has 14 amino acids. Germline V gene data show CDR1 as MNHNY and CDR2 as SVGAGI (reference sequence). The CDR3, as DNA: TGTGCCAGCATTTTGACAGGGGGGGGAACTGAAGCTTTCTTT. It yields the protein CASILTGGGTEAFF.

This chain connects TRBV28 to TRBJ1-5; D might be TRBD1 (6 bases). This CDR3 spans 15 amino acids. Trimming cost V 6 bases and J 5 bases, with 17 bases left between them. Germline CDR1 and CDR2: MDHEN and SYDVKM. CDR3 sequence reads: CASSRGGGRDQPQHF. CDR3 bases: TGTGCCAGCAGCCGCGGGGGGGGGCGCGATCAGCCCCAGCATTTT.

This clonotype was counted a few times. The rearrangement links TRBV4-1 to TRBJ2-3; possible D gene TRBD2, 7 bases. Trimming cost V 5 bases and J 6 bases, with 15 bases left between them. The CDR3 sequence is 14 residues long. Germline-derived CDR1 and CDR2 are MGHRA and YSYEKL. The CDR3 loop is CASSRGTNKDTQYF. The CDR3 bases are TGCGCCAGCAGCAGGGGGACTAACAAGGATACGCAGTATTTT.

This clonotype was observed many times. The rearrangement uses TRBV7-9 and TRBJ2-7, with TRBD2 as a possible D gene (6 bases). Germline V gene lookup returns CDR1 SEHNR and CDR2 FQNEAQ (reference sequence). Trimming pared 4 bases from V and 4 bases from J, leaving 29 bases between. The CDR3 sequence is 19 residues long. DNA for the CDR3: TGTGCCAGCAGCTCAACCGTTTTAGCGGCTGGGAAAAGGCCATACGAGCAGTACTTC. Translating it yields CASSSTVLAAGKRPYEQYF.

With respect to this clonotype: Compared with germline, one end of the junction differs, possibly owing to a read error. V and J are TRBV7-2 and TRBJ1-1, with TRBD1 matching over 7 bases. CDR1 is SGHTA and CDR2 is FQGNSA in the germline V gene. CDR3 length: 15 amino acids. CDR3 protein: CASSLAYRGWTEAFF. The DNA for the CDR3 is TGTGCCAGCAGCCTAGCTTACAGGGGATGGACTGAAGCTTTCTTT.

V usage is TRBV4-2 and J usage is TRBJ2-1; TRBD2 matches at 8 bases. The CDR3 totals 15 residues. V trimming: 1 base; J trimming: 8 bases; junction bases outside the gene matches: 7. The V gene's germline CDR1 is LGHNA and CDR2 YNFKEQ. Written as DNA, the CDR3 is TGTGCCAGCAGCCAAGTTTCCCTAGCGGGCCATGAGCAGTTCTTC. Translation gives CASSQVSLAGHEQFF.

The chain links TRBV20-1 to TRBJ2-3, with TRBD2 matching 16 bases. Trimming removed 3 bases from V and 0 bases from J; junction bases left unmatched: 6. Germline V gene lookup returns CDR1 DFQATT and CDR2 SNEGSKA (reference sequence). The CDR3 covers 18 residues. CDR3 loop: CSASTGTSGGASTDTQYF. CDR3 DNA: TGCAGTGCTAGTACCGGGACTAGCGGGGGGGCTAGCACAGATACGCAGTATTTT.

This clonotype turned up a few times. This rearrangement joins TRBV15 to TRBJ2-5; TRBD1 matches at 8 bases. The junction had 12 bases not matched to a gene; V was cut back by 4 bases and J by 5 bases. This CDR3 contains 16 residues. Germline V gives CDR1 LNHNV, CDR2 YYDKDF (reference sequence). CDR3 nucleotide sequence: TGTGCCACCAGCACCACGCTCGGGACAGGCGGGGAGACCCAGTACTTC. It yields the protein CATSTTLGTGGETQYF.

The chain couples TRBV10-3 to TRBJ2-7, with D tentatively TRBD1 (6 bases). Per germline, CDR1 ENHRY and CDR2 SYGVKD. The CDR3 has 12 residues. Deletions cut 10 bases from V and 0 bases from J, with 10 bases between. CDR3: CATRDISYEQYF. The CDR3 nucleotides are TGTGCCACCCGGGACATCTCCTACGAGCAGTACTTC.

The rearrangement links TRBV20-1 to TRBJ2-7; D gene uncertain. From germline, CDR1 is DFQATT and CDR2 SNEGSKA (reference sequence). Trimming took 3 bases from V and 3 from J, leaving 15 bases between them. CDR3 length: 14 residues. Here the CDR3 DNA reads TGCAGTGCTAGTGACCTTTCAGTCAACTACGAGCAGTACTTC. Translation gives CSASDLSVNYEQYF.

This clonotype has only a few counts. V and J are TRBV5-1 and TRBJ2-1, with D possibly TRBD2 on 5 matching bases. The CDR3 runs 13 residues. The V end lost 0 bases, the J end lost 9 bases, and 10 bases lay between the germline ends. Germline V gives CDR1 SGHRS, CDR2 YFSETQ. Here the CDR3 DNA reads TGCGCCAGCAGCTTGGCCCTCCGGGGTGAGCAGTTCTTC. This sequence encodes CASSLALRGEQFF.

The J gene is TRBJ1-5, the V gene TRBV7-9, with 9 bases aligning to TRBD1. Per germline, CDR1 SEHNR and CDR2 FQNEAQ (reference sequence). The CDR3 has 15 residues. V lost 5 bases and J lost 7; bases outside the gene matches: 9. The DNA for the CDR3 is TGTGCCAGCAGCACCTGGGGACAGGGCCCACAGCCCCAGCATTTT. This encodes CASSTWGQGPQPQHF.

This clonotype has a handful of counts. This sequence joins TRBV10-3 and TRBJ2-7; weak D call: TRBD2 (6 bases). The germline V gene encodes CDR1 ENHRY and CDR2 SYGVKD. Trimming took 4 bases from V and 2 from J, leaving 9 bases between them. This CDR3 has 13 residues. The CDR3 here is CAISAGDAYEQYF. The CDR3 nucleotides read TGTGCCATCAGTGCGGGGGATGCCTACGAGCAGTACTTC.